A single sample is the source of the 18 T cell receptor beta chains below, sequenced in a study of human T cells and chemical hapten exposure. TCRdb re-analysed the RACE reads in MiXCR, keeping a single row per CDR3 protein. The table lists about 81,000 distinct CDR3 sequences, under 9% of them singletons. The time point here: patch test 1, 2 weeks after DPC sensitization. Stated treatment: therapeutic diphenylcyclopropenone sensitization with weekly scalp DPC. Sequenced here: whole blood, sampled in connection with sensitization to the hapten diphenylcyclopropenone (DPC). The receptors here all came from a woman in her 30s with alopecia areata. Some clones in this sample may be carry-over from other donors' samples.

This clonotype has ten or more counts. The V gene is TRBV7-2, the J gene TRBJ1-6; possible D gene TRBD1, 5 bases. From germline, CDR1 is SGHTA and CDR2 FQGNSA. The CDR3 has 22 residues. The V end lost 0 bases, the J end lost 0 bases, and 24 bases lay between the germline ends. The CDR3 loop reads CASSLALMRGLEHSSYNSPLHF. CDR3 bases: TGTGCCAGCAGCTTAGCGCTAATGAGGGGATTAGAACATTCCTCCTATAATTCACCCCTCCACTTT.

This clonotype was observed at least ten times. This chain links TRBV7-2 with TRBJ2-3; 9 bases line up with TRBD2. The V gene's germline CDR1 is SGHTA and CDR2 FQGNSA. The CDR3 runs to 15 residues. The J segment lost 5 bases and the V segment lost 5 bases, leaving 8 bases of the junction unmatched. The CDR3 coding sequence is TGTGCCAGCAGCAGACGAAGACTAGCGGAAGATACGCAGTATTTT. This gives the protein CASSRRRLAEDTQYF.

This clonotype was observed at least ten times. This chain links TRBV12-3 or TRBV12-4 with TRBJ2-5, with 9 bases that match TRBD2. V was pared by 7 bases and J by 5 bases, with 8 bases of the junction left unmatched. This CDR3 is 14 amino acids long. The CDR3, as DNA: TGTGCCAGCACCCTCAGCGGGGGGCTCGAGACCCAGTACTTC. It yields the protein CASTLSGGLETQYF.

This clonotype was detected many times. V usage is TRBV12-3 or TRBV12-4 and J usage is TRBJ1-2, with TRBD1 as a possible D gene (6 bases). The V end was cut by 10 bases, the J end by 6 bases, with 18 bases between. There are 13 residues in the CDR3. The CDR3 spells CATRFAGADGYTF. CDR3 DNA sequence: TGTGCCACCCGATTTGCAGGGGCAGATGGCTACACCTTC.

This clonotype turned up a few times. The chain recombines TRBV6-6 with TRBJ1-1; D not resolved. Trimming stripped 2 bases from V and 1 base from J, with 11 bases between. Looked up from germline, CDR1 is MNHNY and CDR2 is SVGAGI (reference sequence). This CDR3 is 15 amino acids long. The CDR3 region is CASSYAQARNTEAFF. The CDR3 DNA follows: TGTGCCAGCAGTTACGCGCAGGCTAGGAACACTGAAGCTTTCTTT.

This clonotype was seen repeatedly, ten times or more. The junction departs from germline at one end; a sequencing error may be responsible. V gene TRBV29-1 combines with J gene TRBJ1-1; the D is unclear. Germline CDR1 reads SQVTM; CDR2 reads ANQGSEA. The CDR3 is 12 amino acids. The CDR3 loop reads CSVEGLNTEAFF. Written as DNA, the CDR3 is TGCAGCGTCGAAGGGCTGAACACTGAAGCTTTCTTT.

V is TRBV5-1 and J is TRBJ2-2, with 9 bases matching TRBD1. J lost 6 bases, V lost 2 bases, and 8 bases had no gene match. Looked up from germline, CDR1 is SGHRS and CDR2 is YFSETQ. The CDR3 extends over 16 amino acids. The CDR3 DNA sequence: TGCGCCAGCAGCTTCCATACAGACAGGGGGGCCGGGGAGCTGTTTTTT. Its protein is CASSFHTDRGAGELFF.

This clonotype was seen ten or more times. V and J are TRBV12-3 or TRBV12-4 and TRBJ2-6; no clear D gene. The CDR3 loop spans 12 amino acids. The V gene lost 10 bases and the J gene lost 0 bases, with 4 bases spanning the gap. The CDR3 DNA reads as TGTGCCATAGGCTCTGGGGCCAACGTCCTGACTTTC. Residues: CAIGSGANVLTF.

This clonotype showed up just a few times. This chain joins TRBV5-6 and TRBJ1-1, with TRBD1 as a possible D gene (5 bases). Trimming took 4 bases from V and 2 from J, leaving 21 bases between them. From germline, CDR1 is SGHDT and CDR2 YYEEEE. This CDR3 region has 17 residues. The CDR3 loop reads CASSAPPATGANTEAFF. The DNA for the CDR3 is TGTGCCAGCAGCGCTCCGCCGGCCACAGGCGCCAACACTGAAGCTTTCTTT.

There are many counts of this clonotype. The chain links TRBV3-1 to TRBJ2-3; TRBD2 aligns across 10 bases. In germline, CDR1 is LGHDT, CDR2 YNNKEL (reference sequence). The length of the CDR3 is 18 residues. V lost 3 bases to trimming and J lost 3 bases; unmatched junction nucleotides: 12. The CDR3 is CASSHNRPLAGETDTQYF. The CDR3 DNA reads TGTGCCAGCAGCCACAACAGGCCCCTAGCGGGGGAGACAGATACGCAGTATTTT.

This clonotype was counted between two and nine times. The rearrangement joins TRBV20-1 to TRBJ1-1; tentative D call: TRBD1 (5 bases). The germline V gene encodes CDR1 DFQATT and CDR2 SNEGSKA (reference sequence). Trimming shortened V by 5 bases and J by 1 base, and 14 bases separated the two germline ends. This CDR3 spans 14 amino acids. This CDR3 reads CSAFPRGKNTEAFF. CDR3 sequence (DNA): TGCAGTGCTTTTCCACGGGGCAAGAACACTGAAGCTTTCTTT.

Concerning this clonotype: With a much larger clone just one base away, this may be a read error. This chain uses TRBV10-3 with TRBJ1-1; D not certain. CDR3 length: 14 residues. Looked up from germline, CDR1 is ENHRY and CDR2 is SYGVKD. This CDR3 reads CVISQRDSGTEAFF. CDR3 DNA sequence: TGTGTCATCAGCCAAAGGGATTCCGGGACTGAAGCTTTCTTT.

The chain is built from TRBV4-2 and TRBJ2-7; 12 positions match TRBD2. The CDR3 runs 17 residues. J was trimmed by 3 bases and V by 1 base; bases with no gene match: 7. Germline CDR1 is LGHNA and CDR2 is YNFKEQ. The CDR3 sequence is CASSQVETSGGFYEQYF. The CDR3 DNA sequence: TGTGCCAGCAGCCAAGTCGAAACTAGCGGGGGGTTCTACGAGCAGTACTTC.

In its sample, this clonotype was seen a few times. This chain uses TRBV19 with TRBJ1-6, with D uncertain. This CDR3 contains 15 residues. Germline CDR1 reads LNHDA; CDR2 reads SQIVND (reference sequence). Trimming cost V 7 bases and J 5 bases, with 15 bases left between them. The chain's CDR3 is CASKGLPRDNSPLHF. DNA of the CDR3: TGTGCCAGTAAAGGGCTCCCGAGGGATAATTCACCCCTCCACTTT.

This rearrangement joins TRBV19 to TRBJ2-7; 9 bases match TRBD1. V lost 3 bases to trimming and J lost 5 bases; unmatched junction nucleotides: 11. This CDR3 spans 16 amino acids. CDR1 and CDR2 (germline): LNHDA, SQIVND (reference sequence). For the CDR3, the DNA is TGTGCCAGTAGTATCTTTCTCGGGACAGGGATCGACGAGCAGTACTTC. Translation: CASSIFLGTGIDEQYF. Variable domain in full (rest from reference TRBV19 and TRBJ2-7): DGGITQSPKYLFRKEGQNVTLSCEQNLNHDAMYWYRQDPGQGLRLIYYSQIVNDFQKGDIAEGYSVSREKKESFPLTVTSAQKNPTAFYLCASSIFLGTGIDEQYFGPGTRLTVT.

The chain carries TRBV7-2 and TRBJ1-5; the D gene is possibly TRBD1 (5 bases). Germline loops: CDR1 SGHTA, CDR2 FQGNSA. The V end was cut by 5 bases, the J end by 6 bases, with 17 bases between. This CDR3 comprises 15 residues. In nucleotides, the CDR3 is TGTGCCAGCAGCCTCACTTCCCTGAGGGGTCAGCCCCAGCATTTT. Protein product: CASSLTSLRGQPQHF. The complete variable domain, with remaining parts taken from reference TRBV7-2 and TRBJ1-5, reads GAGVSQSPSNKVTEKGKDVELRCDPISGHTALYWYRQSLGQGLEFLIYFQGNSAPDKSGLPSDRFSAERTGGSVSTLTIQRTQQEDSAVYLCASSLTSLRGQPQHFGDGTRLSIL.

Written as DNA, the CDR3 is TGTGCCAGCAGTGAAGCGTGGGGGAACTATGGCTACACCTTC. Translating gives CASSEAWGNYGYTF. The gene calls are TRBV6-1 and TRBJ1-2; D might be TRBD1 (5 bases). Trimming pared 0 bases from V and 2 bases from J, leaving 7 bases between. The CDR3 extends over 14 amino acids. CDR1 is MNHNS, CDR2 SASEGT, per germline.

This clonotype was counted between two and nine times. The chain links TRBV3-1 to TRBJ2-3; the D is unclear. CDR3 length: 13 residues. V lost 1 base to trimming and J lost 10 bases, with 12 bases between them. Germline lookup yields CDR1 LGHDT and CDR2 YNNKEL (reference sequence). The CDR3 DNA sequence: TGTGCCAGCAGCCAAGTAATTGTATCGGCGCAGTATTTT. Translating it yields CASSQVIVSAQYF.